This T cell receptor (beta chain) was captured by sequencing in a study of blood T cell repertoires in COVID-19. On the study more broadly: From the United States, Italy and Spain came samples of acute and convalescent COVID-19. The analysed material was cDNA or gDNA that came from T cells, B-cell-depleted T cells, or PBMCs.

As processed by the authors: Nucleated cell number was recorded as an estimate derived from reference gene primer amplification. Using immunoSEQ multiplex PCR, the repertoire was profiled, and TCRdb retains in-frame clones only, with some absent. D and trimming come from the DNA, and the V and J calls and clone size come from that table. Among 150,000 or so clones listed, about 77% were seen once. Trimming took 7 bases from V and 5 from J; bases not matched to a gene: 7. This CDR3 contains 15 residues. Looked up from germline, CDR1 is LGHNA and CDR2 is YSLEER. The sequence derives from a woman in her forties or fifties with active or convalescent COVID-19. The specimen was peripheral blood. The chain is built from TRBV4-3 and TRBJ2-3; 12 bases line up with TRBD2. Here the CDR3 reads CASNRLAGVGDTQYF. The DNA for the CDR3 is TGCGCCAGCAACCGACTAGCGGGAGTAGGAGATACGCAGTATTTT.